Each of the 18 T cell receptor beta chains below was sequenced from the same sample in a study of shared clonotypes between healthy human individuals. TCRdb's copy holds only in-frame clones and misses some; the assay was immunoSEQ multiplex PCR. The sample lists some 500,000 clones, about 96% occurring once. What was sequenced was naive CD4+ T cells sorted from blood. Subset of the sample: CD45RA+ positively selected. The source of these receptors is a woman aged 30 to 39 in good health.

This chain uses TRBV11-2 with TRBJ2-7; a possible D gene is TRBD2 (5 bases). This CDR3 comprises 14 residues. Germline V gives CDR1 SGHAT, CDR2 FQNNGV. Trimming removed 3 bases at V and 3 bases at J, with 12 bases between. The CDR3 loop is CASSFQLGHYEQYF. The CDR3 region has the DNA TGTGCCAGCAGCTTCCAACTAGGGCACTACGAGCAGTACTTC.

The CDR3 loop is CASSPVTGGGMNTEAFF. The CDR3 bases are TGTGCCAGCTCACCCGTGACAGGGGGGGGTATGAACACTGAAGCTTTCTTT. The chain is built from TRBV18 and TRBJ1-1; 9 bases match TRBD1. Germline values: CDR1 KGHSH, CDR2 LQKENI. The CDR3 covers 17 residues. V was clipped by 3 bases and J by 0 bases; unmatched bases: 8.

The chain combines TRBV15 with TRBJ1-2, with 10 bases aligning to TRBD1. Germline loops: CDR1 LNHNV, CDR2 YYDKDF (reference sequence). V trimming: 5 bases; J trimming: 7 bases; junction bases outside the gene matches: 4. The length of the CDR3 is 13 residues. This CDR3 reads CATSARTGGGYTF. In nucleotides, the CDR3 is TGTGCCACCAGCGCCCGGACAGGGGGTGGCTACACCTTC. The full variable domain, in which reference TRBV15 and TRBJ1-2 provide the parts outside the CDR3, is DAMVIQNPRYQVTQFGKPVTLSCSQTLNHNVMYWYQQKSSQAPKLLFHYYDKDFNNEADTPDNFQSRRPNTSFCFLDIRSPGLGDTAMYLCATSARTGGGYTFGSGTRLTVV.

The chain joins TRBV11-2 to TRBJ2-3; no definite D call. With 5 bases removed from V and 0 bases from J, the gap between germline ends came to 9 bases. CDR1 and CDR2 (germline): SGHAT, FQNNGV. The CDR3 has 14 amino acids. The CDR3 loop is CASSLNPSTDTQYF. The CDR3 nucleotides read TGTGCCAGCAGCCTCAATCCTAGCACAGATACGCAGTATTTT. The variable domain in full, with the rest retrieved from reference TRBV11-2 and TRBJ2-3, is EAGVAQSPRYKIIEKRQSVAFWCNPISGHATLYWYQQILGQGPKLLIQFQNNGVVDDSQLPKDRFSAERLKGVDSTLKIQPAKLEDSAVYLCASSLNPSTDTQYFGPGTRLTVL.

The J gene is TRBJ2-1, the V gene TRBV13; 7 bases agree with TRBD2. CDR1 is PRHDT, CDR2 FYEKMQ, per germline (reference sequence). CDR3 length: 17 amino acids. With V trimmed by 5 bases and J by 5 bases, 15 bases remained unmatched. The CDR3 sequence is CASSPRLAGRADNEQFF. The DNA of the CDR3 is TGTGCCAGCAGCCCTAGACTAGCTGGAAGAGCGGACAATGAGCAGTTCTTC. The full variable domain, rest sourced from reference TRBV13 and TRBJ2-1, is AAGVIQSPRHLIKEKRETATLKCYPIPRHDTVYWYQQGPGQDPQFLISFYEKMQSDKGSIPDRFSAQQFSDYHSELNMSSLELGDSALYFCASSPRLAGRADNEQFFGPGTRLTVL.

The chain couples TRBV5-1 to TRBJ2-3; D remains unclear. V was pared by 0 bases and J by 1 base, with 9 bases between. This CDR3 spans 15 amino acids. Germline lookup yields CDR1 SGHRS and CDR2 YFSETQ. This chain's CDR3 is CASSLDGGGTDTQYF. The CDR3 bases are TGCGCCAGCAGCTTGGATGGTGGGGGCACAGATACGCAGTATTTT.

This chain uses TRBV2 with TRBJ1-4; D not certain. The germline V and J ends were trimmed by 6 bases and 8 bases, with 4 bases remaining between them. The germline CDR1 and CDR2 sequences are SNHLY and FYNNEI. The CDR3 length is 10 residues. CDR3 nucleotides: TGTGCCAGCAGAAGAGAAAAACTGTTTTTT. Its protein product is CASRREKLFF.

This chain uses TRBV19 with TRBJ1-5; 10 bases align to TRBD1. Losses at the gene ends were 8 bases for V and 2 bases for J; bases not matched to a gene: 6. Germline assignment: CDR1 LNHDA and CDR2 SQIVND (reference sequence). CDR3 length: 15 amino acids. The CDR3 here is CASRQGAGGNQPQHF. Here the CDR3 DNA reads TGTGCCAGTCGACAGGGGGCGGGGGGCAATCAGCCCCAGCATTTT.

This sequence joins TRBV27 and TRBJ2-2; D is ambiguous. The CDR3 has 15 residues. The V end lost 6 bases, the J end lost 6 bases, and 17 bases lay between the germline ends. Germline CDR1 and CDR2: MNHEY and SMNVEV (reference sequence). The CDR3 here is CASRLLVYRPGELFF. CDR3 sequence (DNA): TGTGCCAGCAGACTTCTAGTTTACCGACCCGGGGAGCTGTTTTTT.

The chain joins TRBV28 to TRBJ2-7, with D perhaps matching TRBD2 (5 bases). The CDR3 loop spans 13 amino acids. Trimming cost V 5 bases and J 7 bases, with 15 bases left between them. CDR1 is MDHEN and CDR2 is SYDVKM in the germline V gene. CDR3: CASSPRGRREQYF. The CDR3 bases are TGTGCCAGCAGTCCGCGCGGGCGCCGGGAGCAGTACTTC.

The chain uses TRBV10-3 and TRBJ2-5; TRBD2 matches 7 bases. Germline CDR1 is ENHRY and CDR2 is SYGVKD. CDR3 length equals 15 residues. Trimming removed 3 bases from V and 5 bases from J; junction bases left unmatched: 9. The CDR3 nucleotides are TGTGCCATCAGTGAAAGGGGCGGGAGTGGTGAGACCCAGTACTTC. It yields the protein CAISERGGSGETQYF.

This chain connects TRBV5-1 to TRBJ2-5, with D perhaps TRBD1 (6 bases). The CDR3 is 16 residues long. In germline, CDR1 is SGHRS, CDR2 YFSETQ. The V end was cut by 5 bases, the J end by 0 bases, with 17 bases between. In nucleotides, the CDR3 is TGCGCCAGCAGAACCTCGGGACAAAGGAACCAAGAGACCCAGTACTTC. Translating gives CASRTSGQRNQETQYF.

J is TRBJ1-1 and V is TRBV28, with D maybe TRBD1 (6 bases). This CDR3 contains 17 residues. The V gene's germline CDR1 is MDHEN and CDR2 SYDVKM. Deletions cut 6 bases from V and 5 bases from J, with 25 bases between. The CDR3 DNA is TGTGCCAGCAGCTCAACTCGGGCGGCAACAGGGCGTACTGAAGCTTTCTTT. It is translated as CASSSTRAATGRTEAFF.

The V and J genes are TRBV5-8 and TRBJ1-5; D perhaps matches TRBD1 (6 bases). CDR3 length: 14 residues. Germline V gene sequence: CDR1 SGHTS, CDR2 YDEGEE. The V end was cut by 1 base, the J end by 6 bases, with 11 bases between. The CDR3 sequence: CASSLLGGVQPQHF. The CDR3 bases are TGTGCCAGCAGCTTGTTGGGGGGCGTTCAGCCCCAGCATTTT.

The V gene is TRBV30, the J gene TRBJ1-1; D may be TRBD1 (5 bases). V dropped 4 bases and J dropped 1 base, with 10 bases sitting between them. The CDR3 is 13 residues long. The germline V gene has CDR1 GTSNPN and CDR2 SVGIG (reference sequence). The CDR3 DNA sequence: TGTGCCTGGACACAGGTGGGGAACACTGAAGCTTTCTTT. Its protein is CAWTQVGNTEAFF.

The chain uses TRBV5-1 and TRBJ2-5; 8 bases agree with TRBD1. Germline V gene data show CDR1 as SGHRS and CDR2 as YFSETQ. The V gene end was trimmed by 0 bases and the J gene end by 1 base; junction bases not matched to a gene: 5. CDR3 length: 16 residues. The CDR3 nucleotides are TGCGCCAGCAGCTTGGGAGGACAGGGAGGCCAAGAGACCCAGTACTTC. Protein: CASSLGGQGGQETQYF.

The chain recombines TRBV6-1 with TRBJ2-5, with a possible D match to TRBD2 (6 bases). Germline values: CDR1 MNHNS, CDR2 SASEGT. The length of the CDR3 is 14 residues. Deletions cut 3 bases from V and 9 bases from J, with 17 bases between. CDR3 amino acids: CASSDWREVMAQYF. The CDR3 DNA reads TGTGCCAGCAGTGATTGGAGGGAGGTCATGGCCCAGTACTTC.

The rearrangement links TRBV27 to TRBJ2-3; possibly TRBD2 for D (6 bases). Per germline, CDR1 MNHEY and CDR2 SMNVEV (reference sequence). V dropped 6 bases and J dropped 4 bases, with 14 bases sitting between them. The CDR3 extends over 14 amino acids. CDR3 DNA sequence: TGTGCCAGCAGCAATAACGGAGGGGCAGATACGCAGTATTTT. Translation: CASSNNGGADTQYF.